This T cell receptor (beta chain) was profiled in a study of blood T cell repertoires in COVID-19. The germline V gene encodes CDR1 LNHDA and CDR2 SQIVND (reference sequence). Trimming at V came to 9 bases and at J to 0 bases, leaving 8 bases not matched to a gene. This CDR3 region has 17 residues. Many counts were recorded for this clone. Measured with immunoSEQ multiplex PCR; TCRdb has only the in-frame clones, and not every one. The sample yields some 70,000 clones, around 80% seen once. Source material: peripheral blood. This clonotype was obtained from a human donor in a cohort sampled during active COVID-19. The V call is TRBV19, the J call TRBJ2-1; 13 positions agree with TRBD2. The CDR3 DNA reads as TGTGCCAGCAACGGACTAGCGGGGGAGAGCTCCTACAATGAGCAGTTCTTC. The encoded protein is CASNGLAGESSYNEQFF.